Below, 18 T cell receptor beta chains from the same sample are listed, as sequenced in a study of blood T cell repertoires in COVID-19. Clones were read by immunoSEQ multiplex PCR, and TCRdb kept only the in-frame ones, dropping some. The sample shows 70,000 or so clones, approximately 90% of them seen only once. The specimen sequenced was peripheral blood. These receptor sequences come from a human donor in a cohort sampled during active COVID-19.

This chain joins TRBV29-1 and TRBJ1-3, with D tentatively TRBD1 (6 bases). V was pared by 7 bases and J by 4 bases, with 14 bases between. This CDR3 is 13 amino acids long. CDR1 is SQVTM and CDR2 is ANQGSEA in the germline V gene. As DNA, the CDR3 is TGCAGCGCACAACAGGGCTACGGAAACACCATATATTTT. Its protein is CSAQQGYGNTIYF.

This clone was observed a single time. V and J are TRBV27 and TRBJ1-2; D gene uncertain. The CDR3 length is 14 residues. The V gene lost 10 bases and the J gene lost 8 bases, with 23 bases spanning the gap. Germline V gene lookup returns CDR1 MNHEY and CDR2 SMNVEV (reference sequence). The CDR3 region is CATKSAVILEGYTF. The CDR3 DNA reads TGTGCCACCAAATCCGCGGTGATCCTGGAGGGCTACACCTTC.

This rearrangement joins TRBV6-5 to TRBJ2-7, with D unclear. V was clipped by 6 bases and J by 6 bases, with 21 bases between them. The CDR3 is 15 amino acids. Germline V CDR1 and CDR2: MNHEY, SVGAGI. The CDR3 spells CASSDPLRISVEQYF. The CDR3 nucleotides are TGTGCCAGCAGCGATCCCCTGCGGATTTCGGTCGAGCAGTACTTC.

CDR3 sequence: CASSLAVGGYGYTF. CDR3 nucleotides: TGTGCCAGCAGCTTAGCTGTGGGGGGCTATGGCTACACCTTC. This chain links TRBV7-2 with TRBJ1-2; D perhaps matches TRBD1 (5 bases). The V and J ends lost 0 bases and 4 bases respectively, with 9 bases between them. CDR3 size: 14 residues. Per the germline V gene, CDR1 is SGHTA and CDR2 is FQGNSA.

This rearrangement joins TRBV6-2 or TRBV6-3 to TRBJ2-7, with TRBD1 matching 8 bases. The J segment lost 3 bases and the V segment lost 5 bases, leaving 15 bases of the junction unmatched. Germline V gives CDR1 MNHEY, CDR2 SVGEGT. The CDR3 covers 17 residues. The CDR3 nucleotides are TGTGCCAGCAGTCCCCCTCTCGGGACAGGTACAAGCTACGAGCAGTACTTC. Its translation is CASSPPLGTGTSYEQYF.

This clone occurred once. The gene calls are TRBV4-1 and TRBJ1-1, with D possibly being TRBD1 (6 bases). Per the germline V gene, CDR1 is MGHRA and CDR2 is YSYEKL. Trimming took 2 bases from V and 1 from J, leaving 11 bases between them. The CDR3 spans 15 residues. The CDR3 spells CASSQSTTGNTEAFF. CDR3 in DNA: TGCGCCAGCAGCCAATCTACGACAGGGAACACTGAAGCTTTCTTT.

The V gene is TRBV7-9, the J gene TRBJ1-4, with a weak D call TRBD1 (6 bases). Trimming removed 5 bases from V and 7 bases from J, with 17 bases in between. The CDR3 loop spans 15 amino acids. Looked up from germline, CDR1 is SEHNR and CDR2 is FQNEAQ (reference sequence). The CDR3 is CASSDGGQRSEKLFF. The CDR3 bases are TGTGCCAGCAGCGATGGGGGCCAGCGCTCTGAAAAACTGTTTTTT.

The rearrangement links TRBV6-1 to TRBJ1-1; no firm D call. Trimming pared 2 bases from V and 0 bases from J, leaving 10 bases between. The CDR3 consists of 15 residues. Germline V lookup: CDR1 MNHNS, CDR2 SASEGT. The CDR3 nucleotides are TGTGCCAGCAGTGAAACAGCGGGGTTGAACACTGAAGCTTTCTTT. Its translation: CASSETAGLNTEAFF.

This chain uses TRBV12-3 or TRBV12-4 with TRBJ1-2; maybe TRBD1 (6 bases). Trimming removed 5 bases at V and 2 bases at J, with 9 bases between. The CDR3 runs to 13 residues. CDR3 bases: TGTGCCAGCAGTACCACAGGGAACTATGGCTACACCTTC. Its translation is CASSTTGNYGYTF.

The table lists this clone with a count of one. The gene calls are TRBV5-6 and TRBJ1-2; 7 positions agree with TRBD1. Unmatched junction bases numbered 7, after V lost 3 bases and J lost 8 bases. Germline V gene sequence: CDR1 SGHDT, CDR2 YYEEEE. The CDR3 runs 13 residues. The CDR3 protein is CASSWTGARGYTF. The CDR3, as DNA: TGTGCCAGCAGCTGGACAGGAGCCAGGGGCTACACCTTC. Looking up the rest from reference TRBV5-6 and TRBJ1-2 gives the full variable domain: DAGVTQSPTHLIKTRGQQVTLRCSPKSGHDTVSWYQQALGQGPQFIFQYYEEEERQRGNFPDRFSGHQFPNYSSELNVNALLLGDSALYLCASSWTGARGYTFGSGTRLTVV.

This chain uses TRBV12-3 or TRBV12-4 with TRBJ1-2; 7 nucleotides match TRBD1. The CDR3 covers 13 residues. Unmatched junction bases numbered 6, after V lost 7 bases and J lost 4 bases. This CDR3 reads CASNIQGPYGYTF. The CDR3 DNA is TGTGCCAGCAATATACAGGGGCCCTATGGCTACACCTTC.

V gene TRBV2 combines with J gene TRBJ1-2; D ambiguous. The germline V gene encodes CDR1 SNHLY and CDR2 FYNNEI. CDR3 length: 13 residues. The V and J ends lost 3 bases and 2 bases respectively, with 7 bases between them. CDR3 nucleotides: TGTGCCAGCAGTGAGGGCGGGAACTATGGCTACACCTTC. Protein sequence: CASSEGGNYGYTF. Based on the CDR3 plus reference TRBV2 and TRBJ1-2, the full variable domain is EPEVTQTPSHQVTQMGQEVILRCVPISNHLYFYWYRQILGQKVEFLVSFYNNEISEKSEIFDDQFSVERPDGSNFTLKIRSTKLEDSAMYFCASSEGGNYGYTFGSGTRLTVV.

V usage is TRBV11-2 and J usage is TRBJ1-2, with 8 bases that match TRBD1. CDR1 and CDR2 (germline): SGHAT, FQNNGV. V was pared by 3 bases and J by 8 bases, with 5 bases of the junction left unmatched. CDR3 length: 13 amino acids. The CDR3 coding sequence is TGTGCCAGCAGCTTCGACAGGGGTCACGGCTACACCTTC. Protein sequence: CASSFDRGHGYTF.

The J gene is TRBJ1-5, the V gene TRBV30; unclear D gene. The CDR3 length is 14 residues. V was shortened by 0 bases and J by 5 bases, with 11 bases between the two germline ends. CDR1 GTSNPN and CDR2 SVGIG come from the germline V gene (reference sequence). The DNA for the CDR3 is TGTGCCTGGAGTGTGGTTGGAGGCCATCAGCCCCAGCATTTT. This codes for CAWSVVGGHQPQHF.

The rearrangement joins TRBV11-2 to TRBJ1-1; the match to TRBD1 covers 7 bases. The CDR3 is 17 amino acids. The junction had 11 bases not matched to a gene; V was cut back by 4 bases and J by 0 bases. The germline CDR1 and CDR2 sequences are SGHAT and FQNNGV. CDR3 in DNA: TGTGCCAGCAGCTATAGGAGGGGGCAGGGCTTGAACACTGAAGCTTTCTTT. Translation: CASSYRRGQGLNTEAFF.

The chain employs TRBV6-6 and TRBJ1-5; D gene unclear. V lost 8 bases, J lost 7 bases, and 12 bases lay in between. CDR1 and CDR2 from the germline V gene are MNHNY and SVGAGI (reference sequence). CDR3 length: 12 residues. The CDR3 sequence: CASLLAGQPQHF. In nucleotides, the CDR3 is TGTGCCAGCCTGCTCGCGGGACAGCCCCAGCATTTT.

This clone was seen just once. The CDR3 region is CASSAGTYEQYF. The CDR3 DNA sequence: TGTGCCAGCAGTGCGGGTACCTACGAGCAGTACTTC. The chain employs TRBV25-1 and TRBJ2-7, with no clear D. V lost 4 bases to trimming and J lost 2 bases, with 6 bases between them. CDR3 length: 12 residues. Germline V CDR1 and CDR2: MGHDK, SYGVNS.

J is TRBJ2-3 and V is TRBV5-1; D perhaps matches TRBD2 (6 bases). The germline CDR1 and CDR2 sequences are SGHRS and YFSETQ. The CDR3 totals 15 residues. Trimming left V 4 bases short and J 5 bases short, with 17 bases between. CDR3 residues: CASSGAEGLGDTQYF. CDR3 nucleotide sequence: TGCGCCAGCAGCGGGGCGGAGGGGTTGGGAGATACGCAGTATTTT. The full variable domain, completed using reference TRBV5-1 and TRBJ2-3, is KAGVTQTPRYLIKTRGQQVTLSCSPISGHRSVSWYQQTPGQGLQFLFEYFSETQRNKGNFPGRFSGRQFSNSRSEMNVSTLELGDSALYLCASSGAEGLGDTQYFGPGTRLTVL.